The entry below gives a single TCR beta chain sequence along with its context. The source of the sample is a study of blood T cell repertoires in COVID-19. CDR3 length: 15 amino acids. V shed 3 bases and J 1 base; nucleotides not matched to a gene: 3. The V gene's germline CDR1 is LNHDA and CDR2 SQIVND (reference sequence). TCRdb keeps only in-frame clones here, not all; method: immunoSEQ multiplex PCR. The sample shows 210,000 or so clones, 65% to 90% of them seen only once. This rearrangement joins TRBV19 to TRBJ2-7, with 10 bases identical to TRBD2. The origin of this receptor is a woman aged 45-59 years with acute COVID-19. The sample comprised PBMCs or T cells enriched from blood (not recorded which). CDR3 sequence reads: CASSILAGASYEQYF. The CDR3 DNA reads as TGTGCCAGTAGTATTCTAGCGGGGGCATCCTACGAGCAGTACTTC.